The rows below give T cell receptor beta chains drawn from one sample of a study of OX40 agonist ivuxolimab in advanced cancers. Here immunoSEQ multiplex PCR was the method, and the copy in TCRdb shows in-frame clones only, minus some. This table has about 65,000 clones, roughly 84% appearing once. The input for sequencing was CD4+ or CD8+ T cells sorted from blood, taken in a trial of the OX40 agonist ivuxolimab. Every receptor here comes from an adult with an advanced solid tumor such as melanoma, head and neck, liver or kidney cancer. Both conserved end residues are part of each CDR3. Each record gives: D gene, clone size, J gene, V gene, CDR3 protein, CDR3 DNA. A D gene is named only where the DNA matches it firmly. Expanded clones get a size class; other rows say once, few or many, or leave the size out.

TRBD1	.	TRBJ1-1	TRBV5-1	CASRGRQGPTEAFF	TGCGCCAGCAGAGGCCGACAGGGCCCCACTGAAGCTTTCTTT
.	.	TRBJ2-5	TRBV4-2	CASSQAGAEETQYF	TGTGCCAGCAGCCAAGCTGGGGCCGAAGAGACCCAGTACTTC
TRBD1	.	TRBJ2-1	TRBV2	CASSRQGAQNEQFF	TGTGCCAGCAGTCGACAGGGGGCGCAGAATGAGCAGTTCTTC
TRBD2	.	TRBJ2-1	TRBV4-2	CASSQDSGGRNEQFF	TGTGCCAGCAGCCAAGATAGCGGGGGCCGAAATGAGCAGTTCTTC
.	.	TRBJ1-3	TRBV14	CASSRTPLTIYF	TGTGCCAGCAGCCGGACGCCTCTCACCATATATTTT
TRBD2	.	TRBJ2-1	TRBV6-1	CATEGLAGLFF	TGTGCCACTGAGGGACTAGCGGGTTTGTTCTTC
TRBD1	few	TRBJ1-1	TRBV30	CAWSVTGGRAFF	TGTGCCTGGAGTGTAACAGGGGGGAGAGCTTTCTTT
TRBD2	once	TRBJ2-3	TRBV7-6	CASSEFGSASGRTDTQYF	TGTGCCAGCAGCGAGTTTGGGAGTGCTAGCGGGCGAACAGATACGCAGTATTTT
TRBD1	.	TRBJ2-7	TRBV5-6	CASSSVGQGPYEQYF	TGTGCCAGCAGCTCCGTAGGACAGGGCCCATACGAGCAGTACTTC
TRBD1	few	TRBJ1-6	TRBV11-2	CASSSRTGASYNSPLHF	TGTGCCAGCAGCTCTAGGACAGGGGCCTCCTATAATTCACCCCTCCACTTT
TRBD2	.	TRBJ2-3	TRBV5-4	CASRPGTSGTDTQYF	TGTGCCAGCAGGCCCGGGACTAGCGGAACAGATACGCAGTATTTT
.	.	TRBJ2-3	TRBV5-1	CASSLGDNTDTQYF	TGCGCCAGCAGCTTGGGGGACAACACAGATACGCAGTATTTT
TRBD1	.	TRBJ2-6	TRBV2	CASRDRNSGANVLTF	TGTGCCAGCAGGGACAGGAACTCTGGGGCCAACGTCCTGACTTTC
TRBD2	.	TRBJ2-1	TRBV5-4	CASSIGTSGGDNEQFF	TGTGCCAGCAGCATAGGGACTAGCGGGGGGGACAATGAGCAGTTCTTC